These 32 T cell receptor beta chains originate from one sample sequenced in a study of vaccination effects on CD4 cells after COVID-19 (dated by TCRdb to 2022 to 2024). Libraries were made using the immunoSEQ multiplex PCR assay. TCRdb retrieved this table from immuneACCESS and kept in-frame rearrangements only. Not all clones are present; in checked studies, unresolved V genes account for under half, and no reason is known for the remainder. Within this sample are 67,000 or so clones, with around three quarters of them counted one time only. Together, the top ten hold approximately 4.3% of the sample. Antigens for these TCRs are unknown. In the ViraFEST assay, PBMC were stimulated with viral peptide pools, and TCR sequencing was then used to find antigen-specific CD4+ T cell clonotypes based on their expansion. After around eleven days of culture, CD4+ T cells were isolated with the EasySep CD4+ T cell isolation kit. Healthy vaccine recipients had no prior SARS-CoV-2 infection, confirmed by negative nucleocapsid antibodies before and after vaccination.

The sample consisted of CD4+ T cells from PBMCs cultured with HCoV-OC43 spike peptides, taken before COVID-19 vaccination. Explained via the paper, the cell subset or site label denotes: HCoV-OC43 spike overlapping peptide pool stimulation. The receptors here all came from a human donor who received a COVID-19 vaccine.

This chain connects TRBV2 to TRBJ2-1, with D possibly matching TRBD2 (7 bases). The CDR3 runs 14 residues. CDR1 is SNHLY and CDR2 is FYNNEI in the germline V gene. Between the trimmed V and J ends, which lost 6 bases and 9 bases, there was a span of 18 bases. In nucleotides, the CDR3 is TGTGCCAGCAGGGGGGGGCTAGCCGGTTCTGAGCAGTTCTTC. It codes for CASRGGLAGSEQFF.

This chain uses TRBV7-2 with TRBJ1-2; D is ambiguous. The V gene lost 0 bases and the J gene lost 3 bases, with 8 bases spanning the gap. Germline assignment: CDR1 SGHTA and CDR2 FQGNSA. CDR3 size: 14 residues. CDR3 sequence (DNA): TGTGCCAGCAGCTTAGCGCGAGTGTACTATGGCTACACCTTC. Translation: CASSLARVYYGYTF.

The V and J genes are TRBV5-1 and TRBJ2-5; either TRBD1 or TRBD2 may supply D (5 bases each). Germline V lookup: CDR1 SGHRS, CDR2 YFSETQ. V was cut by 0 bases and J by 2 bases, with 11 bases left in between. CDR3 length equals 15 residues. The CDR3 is CASSLETGGQETQYF. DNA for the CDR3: TGCGCCAGCAGCTTGGAAACAGGAGGTCAAGAGACCCAGTACTTC.

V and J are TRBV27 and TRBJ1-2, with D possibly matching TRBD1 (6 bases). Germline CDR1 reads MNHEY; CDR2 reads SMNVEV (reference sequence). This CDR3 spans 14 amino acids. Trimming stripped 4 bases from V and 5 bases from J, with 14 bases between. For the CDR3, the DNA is TGTGCCAGCAGTTCAATCAGGGGCCTTTATGGCTACACCTTC. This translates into CASSSIRGLYGYTF.

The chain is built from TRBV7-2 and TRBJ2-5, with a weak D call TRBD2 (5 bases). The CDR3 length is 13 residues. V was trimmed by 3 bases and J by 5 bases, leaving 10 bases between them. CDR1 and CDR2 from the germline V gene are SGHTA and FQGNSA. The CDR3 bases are TGTGCCAGCAGCTTCTATAGCGTTGAGACCCAGTACTTC. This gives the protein CASSFYSVETQYF. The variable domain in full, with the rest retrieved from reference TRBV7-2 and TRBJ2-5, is GAGVSQSPSNKVTEKGKDVELRCDPISGHTALYWYRQSLGQGLEFLIYFQGNSAPDKSGLPSDRFSAERTGGSVSTLTIQRTQQEDSAVYLCASSFYSVETQYFGPGTRLLVL.

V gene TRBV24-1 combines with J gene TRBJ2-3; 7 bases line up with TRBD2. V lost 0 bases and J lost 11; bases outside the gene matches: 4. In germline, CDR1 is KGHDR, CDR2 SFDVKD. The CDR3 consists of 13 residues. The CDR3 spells CATSDLTTGGQYF. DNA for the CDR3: TGTGCCACCAGTGATTTGACTACGGGGGGGCAGTATTTT.

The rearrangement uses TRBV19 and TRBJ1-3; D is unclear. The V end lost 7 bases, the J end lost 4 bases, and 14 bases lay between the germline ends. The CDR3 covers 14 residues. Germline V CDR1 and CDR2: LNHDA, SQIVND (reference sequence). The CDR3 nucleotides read TGTGCCAGTACCCAGAAGGGTGGGGGAAACACCATATATTTT. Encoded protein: CASTQKGGGNTIYF.

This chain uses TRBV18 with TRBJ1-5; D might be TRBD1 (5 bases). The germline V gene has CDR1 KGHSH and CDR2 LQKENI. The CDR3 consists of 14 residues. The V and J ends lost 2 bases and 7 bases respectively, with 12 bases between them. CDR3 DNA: TGTGCCAGCTCACCAGGCAGGGCGGAACAGCCCCAGCATTTT. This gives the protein CASSPGRAEQPQHF.

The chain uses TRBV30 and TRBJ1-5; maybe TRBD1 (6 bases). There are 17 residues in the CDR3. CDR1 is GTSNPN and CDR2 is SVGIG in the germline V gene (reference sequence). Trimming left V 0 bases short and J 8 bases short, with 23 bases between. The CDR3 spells CAWSVGSRRAGAEPQHF. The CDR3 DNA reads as TGTGCCTGGAGTGTAGGGTCCCGGCGGGCAGGGGCCGAGCCCCAGCATTTT.

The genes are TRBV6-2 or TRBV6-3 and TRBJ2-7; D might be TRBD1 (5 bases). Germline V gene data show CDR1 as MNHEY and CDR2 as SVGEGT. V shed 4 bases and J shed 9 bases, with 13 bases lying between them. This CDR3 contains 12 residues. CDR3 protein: CASSSAGSRQYV. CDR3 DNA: TGTGCCAGCAGTTCTGCAGGGTCGCGGCAGTACGTC.

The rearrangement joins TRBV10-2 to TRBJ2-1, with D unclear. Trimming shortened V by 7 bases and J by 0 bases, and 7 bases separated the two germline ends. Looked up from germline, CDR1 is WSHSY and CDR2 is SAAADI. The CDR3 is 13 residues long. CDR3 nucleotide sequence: TGCGCCAGCACCAAGACCTCCTACAATGAGCAGTTCTTC. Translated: CASTKTSYNEQFF.

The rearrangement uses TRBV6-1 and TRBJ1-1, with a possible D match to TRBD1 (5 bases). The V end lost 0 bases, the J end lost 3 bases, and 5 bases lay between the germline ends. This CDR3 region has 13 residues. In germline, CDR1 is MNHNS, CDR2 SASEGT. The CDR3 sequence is CASSEARDTEAFF. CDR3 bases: TGTGCCAGCAGTGAAGCCAGGGACACTGAAGCTTTCTTT.

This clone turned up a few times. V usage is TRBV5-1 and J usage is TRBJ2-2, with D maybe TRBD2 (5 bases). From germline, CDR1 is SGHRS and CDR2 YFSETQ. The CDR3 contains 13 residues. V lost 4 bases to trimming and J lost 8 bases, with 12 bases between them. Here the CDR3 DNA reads TGCGCCAGCAGCAAGGGCGGGCCTGGGGAGCTGTTTTTT. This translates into CASSKGGPGELFF.

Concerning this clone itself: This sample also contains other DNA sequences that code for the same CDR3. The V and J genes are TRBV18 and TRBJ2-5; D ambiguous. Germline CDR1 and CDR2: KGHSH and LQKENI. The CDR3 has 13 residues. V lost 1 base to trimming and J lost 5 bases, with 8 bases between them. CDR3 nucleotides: TGTGCCAGCTCACCACAGGGTGGTGAGACCCAGTACTTC. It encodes CASSPQGGETQYF.

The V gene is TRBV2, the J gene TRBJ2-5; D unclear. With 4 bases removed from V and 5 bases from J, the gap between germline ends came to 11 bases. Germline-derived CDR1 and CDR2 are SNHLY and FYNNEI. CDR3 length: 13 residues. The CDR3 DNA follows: TGTGCCAGCAGTGGTTTTAGATCCGAGACCCAGTACTTC. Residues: CASSGFRSETQYF.

This CDR3 reads CASSYKSNNEQFF. The CDR3 DNA sequence: TGTGCCAGCAGTTATAAGAGTAACAATGAGCAGTTCTTC. The J gene is TRBJ2-1, the V gene TRBV6-2 or TRBV6-3; D not resolved. Germline V gene data show CDR1 as MNHEY and CDR2 as SVGEGT. V lost 3 bases and J 5 bases, leaving 8 bases between the germline ends. The CDR3 runs 13 residues.

CDR3 DNA sequence: TGTGCCAGCAGTCTGGGTTATTCCTATGGCTACACCTTC. This gives the protein CASSLGYSYGYTF. The chain uses TRBV6-5 and TRBJ1-2; D not certain. Trimming cost V 5 bases and J 4 bases, with 11 bases left between them. Germline V lookup: CDR1 MNHEY, CDR2 SVGAGI. The CDR3 is 13 residues long.

Written as DNA, the CDR3 is TGTGCCAGTACCGGACAGGGTGGTCAGCCCCAGCATTTT. Amino acids: CASTGQGGQPQHF. The V and J genes are TRBV19 and TRBJ1-5; 8 bases are a match to TRBD1. From germline, CDR1 is LNHDA and CDR2 SQIVND (reference sequence). V gave up 7 bases and J gave up 6 bases; unmatched junction bases: 5. The CDR3 loop spans 13 amino acids.

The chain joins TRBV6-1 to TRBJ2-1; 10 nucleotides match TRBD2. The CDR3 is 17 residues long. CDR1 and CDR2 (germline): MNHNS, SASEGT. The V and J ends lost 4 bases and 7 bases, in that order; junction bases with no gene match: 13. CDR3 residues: CASSAPGLAERGNEQFF. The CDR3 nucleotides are TGTGCCAGCAGTGCCCCCGGACTAGCGGAACGAGGGAATGAGCAGTTCTTC.

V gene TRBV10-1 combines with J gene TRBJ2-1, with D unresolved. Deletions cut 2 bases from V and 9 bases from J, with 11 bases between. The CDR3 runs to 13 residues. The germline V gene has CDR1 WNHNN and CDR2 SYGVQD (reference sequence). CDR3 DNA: TGCGCCAGCAGTGAGGGGTGGGAAGGTGAGCAGTTCTTC. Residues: CASSEGWEGEQFF.

The CDR3, as DNA: TGTGCCAGCACGGACTCTACGAACACCGGGGAGCTGTTTTTT. Translation: CASTDSTNTGELFF. The rearrangement joins TRBV2 to TRBJ2-2, with D maybe TRBD2 (5 bases). The V gene lost 7 bases and the J gene lost 0 bases, with 9 bases spanning the gap. The germline CDR1 and CDR2 sequences are SNHLY and FYNNEI. This CDR3 has 14 residues.

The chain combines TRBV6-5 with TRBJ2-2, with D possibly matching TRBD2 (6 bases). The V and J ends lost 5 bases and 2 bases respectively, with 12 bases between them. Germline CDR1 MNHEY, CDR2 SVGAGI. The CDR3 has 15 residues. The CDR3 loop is CASSSPGENTGELFF. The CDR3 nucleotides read TGTGCCAGCAGTAGCCCGGGGGAAAACACCGGGGAGCTGTTTTTT.

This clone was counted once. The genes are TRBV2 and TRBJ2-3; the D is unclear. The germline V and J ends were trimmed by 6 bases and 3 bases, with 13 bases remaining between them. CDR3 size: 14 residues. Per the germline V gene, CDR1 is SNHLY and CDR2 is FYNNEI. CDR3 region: CASSLNSQTDTQYF. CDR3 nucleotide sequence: TGTGCCAGCAGCCTAAATTCACAAACAGATACGCAGTATTTT. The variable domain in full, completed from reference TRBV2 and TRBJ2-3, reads EPEVTQTPSHQVTQMGQEVILRCVPISNHLYFYWYRQILGQKVEFLVSFYNNEISEKSEIFDDQFSVERPDGSNFTLKIRSTKLEDSAMYFCASSLNSQTDTQYFGPGTRLTVL.

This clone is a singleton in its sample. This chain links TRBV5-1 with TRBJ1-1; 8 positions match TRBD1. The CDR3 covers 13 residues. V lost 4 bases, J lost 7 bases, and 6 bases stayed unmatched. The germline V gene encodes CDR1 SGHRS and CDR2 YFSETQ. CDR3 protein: CASSPGGTGEAFF. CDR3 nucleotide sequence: TGCGCCAGCAGCCCCGGGGGGACAGGTGAAGCTTTCTTT.

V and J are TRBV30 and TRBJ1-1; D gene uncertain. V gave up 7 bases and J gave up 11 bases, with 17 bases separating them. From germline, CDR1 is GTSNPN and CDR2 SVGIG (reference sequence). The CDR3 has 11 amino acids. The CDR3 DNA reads TGTGCCTCTCCGGGTGGGGTTTCGGCTTTCTTT. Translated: CASPGGVSAFF.

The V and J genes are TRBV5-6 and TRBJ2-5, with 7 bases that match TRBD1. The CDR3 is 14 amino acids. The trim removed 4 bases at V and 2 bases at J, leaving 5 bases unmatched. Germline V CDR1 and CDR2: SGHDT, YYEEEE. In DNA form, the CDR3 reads TGTGCCAGCAGCCTAGACAGGGTACAAGAGACCCAGTACTTC. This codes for CASSLDRVQETQYF.

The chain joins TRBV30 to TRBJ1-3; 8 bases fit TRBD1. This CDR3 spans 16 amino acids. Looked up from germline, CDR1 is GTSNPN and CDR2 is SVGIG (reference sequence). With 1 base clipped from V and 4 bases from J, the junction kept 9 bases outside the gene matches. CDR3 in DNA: TGTGCCTGGAGTGCCTCTCGGACAGGGTACGGAAACACCATATATTTT. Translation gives CAWSASRTGYGNTIYF.

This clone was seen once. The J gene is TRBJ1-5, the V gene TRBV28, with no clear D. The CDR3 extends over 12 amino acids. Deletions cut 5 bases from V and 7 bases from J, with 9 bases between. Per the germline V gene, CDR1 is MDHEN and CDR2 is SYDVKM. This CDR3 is CASSRARQPQHF. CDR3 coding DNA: TGTGCCAGCAGTCGAGCGAGGCAGCCCCAGCATTTT.

Here the CDR3 DNA reads TGCGCCAGCAGCCAATCGGGGACGCCCCAAGAGACCCAGTACTTC. This encodes CASSQSGTPQETQYF. The chain employs TRBV5-1 and TRBJ2-5, with D perhaps TRBD1 or TRBD2 (5 bases each). The CDR3 contains 15 residues. Trimming removed 4 bases from V and 1 base from J, with 14 bases in between. Germline CDR1 reads SGHRS; CDR2 reads YFSETQ.

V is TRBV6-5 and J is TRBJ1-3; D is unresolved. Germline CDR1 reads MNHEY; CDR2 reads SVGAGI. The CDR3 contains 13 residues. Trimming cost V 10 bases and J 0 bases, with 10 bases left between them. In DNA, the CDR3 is TGTGCCACGATCGGGTTCTCTGGAAACACCATATATTTT. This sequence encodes CATIGFSGNTIYF.

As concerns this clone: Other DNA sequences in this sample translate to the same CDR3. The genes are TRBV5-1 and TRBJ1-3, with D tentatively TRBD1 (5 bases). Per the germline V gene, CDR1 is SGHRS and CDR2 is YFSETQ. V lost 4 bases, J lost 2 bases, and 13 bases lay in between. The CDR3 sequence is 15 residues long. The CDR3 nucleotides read TGCGCCAGCAGCCGATCGCGGGACGCTGGAAACACCATATATTTT. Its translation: CASSRSRDAGNTIYF. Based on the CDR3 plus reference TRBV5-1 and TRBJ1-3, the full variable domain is KAGVTQTPRYLIKTRGQQVTLSCSPISGHRSVSWYQQTPGQGLQFLFEYFSETQRNKGNFPGRFSGRQFSNSRSEMNVSTLELGDSALYLCASSRSRDAGNTIYFGEGSWLTVV.

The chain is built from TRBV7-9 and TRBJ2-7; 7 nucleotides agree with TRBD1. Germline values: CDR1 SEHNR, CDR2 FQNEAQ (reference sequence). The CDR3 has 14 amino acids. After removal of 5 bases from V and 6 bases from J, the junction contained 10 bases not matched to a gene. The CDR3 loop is CASSKDRAESEQYV. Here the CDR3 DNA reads TGTGCCAGCAGCAAAGACAGGGCAGAAAGCGAGCAGTACGTC.